This T cell receptor (beta chain) was captured in a study of blood T cells in healthy people across ages. Study-level results: Without sorted subsets, naive and antigen-experienced compartments could not be conclusively compared.

A J-beta primer mix and a sample-barcoded 5' primer were used in a second PCR of about 7 to 12 cycles. Each cDNA molecule was tagged by a template-switch adaptor that had 12 random nucleotides. One entry per CDR3 protein, called by TCRdb with MiXCR from the 5' RACE reads. The sample lists roughly 700,000 distinct CDR3 sequences, less than 40% occurring once. The CDR3 totals 16 residues. Trimming removed 0 bases at V and 0 bases at J, with 9 bases between. The germline CDR1 and CDR2 sequences are MGHRA and YSYEKL. The individuals who served as donors were healthy Caucasians living in Russia, aged about 6 to 100. This clonotype was detected many times. Its specificity is unknown.

This TCR was sampled from a woman of 80 years or more in good health. The chain links TRBV4-1 to TRBJ2-4; weak D call: TRBD2 (6 bases). Sequenced sample: blood. CDR3 nucleotide sequence: TGCGCCAGCAGCCAAGAAACGGGGGTAGCCAAAAACATTCAGTACTTC. Protein product: CASSQETGVAKNIQYF.